What follows are 25 T cell receptor beta chains derived from one specimen sequenced in a study of shared clonotypes between healthy human individuals. Sequencing was performed with immunoSEQ multiplex PCR; in TCRdb, only in-frame clones are kept and a portion is missing. The sample has around 2.3 million clones; approximately 96% are singletons. Material for sequencing was naive CD4+ T cells sorted from blood. Subset noted: CD45RA+ positively selected. The receptor set was obtained from a man younger than 35 in good health.

The gene calls are TRBV21-1 and TRBJ2-7; the table's D call TRBD2 went unverified against the DNA. TRBV21-1 is a pseudogene segment. The CDR3 runs 14 residues. The CDR3, as DNA: TGTGCCAGCACCTCCGCTCGCGTTACCTACGAGCAGTACTTC. Translated, it gives CASTSARVTYEQYF.

V is TRBV7-2 and J is TRBJ2-7, with D hard to call. Deletions cut 1 base from V and 2 bases from J, with 9 bases between. This CDR3 region has 14 residues. CDR1 is SGHTA and CDR2 is FQGNSA in the germline V gene. CDR3 DNA sequence: TGTGCCAGCAGCTTAGGGAACAGTCCCTACGAGCAGTACTTC. Translated: CASSLGNSPYEQYF.

V is TRBV7-2 and J is TRBJ2-7; D uncertain. Germline lookup yields CDR1 SGHTA and CDR2 FQGNSA. The CDR3 has 14 residues. V was shortened by 7 bases and J by 2 bases, with 15 bases between the two germline ends. The CDR3 spells CASTLELGPYEQYF. The CDR3 DNA sequence: TGTGCCAGCACCCTAGAGTTGGGTCCCTACGAGCAGTACTTC.

As to this clone: This specimen includes other DNA sequences encoding the same CDR3. The chain carries TRBV18 and TRBJ1-1; weak D call: TRBD1 (6 bases). This CDR3 has 13 amino acids. Trimming removed 3 bases from V and 4 bases from J, with 9 bases in between. CDR1 and CDR2 (germline): KGHSH, LQKENI. CDR3 nucleotides: TGTGCCAGCTCACCCACAGGGAGCACTGAAGCTTTCTTT. Translation gives CASSPTGSTEAFF.

The chain recombines TRBV30 with TRBJ2-5, with no clear D. V dropped 0 bases and J dropped 4 bases, with 6 bases sitting between them. Germline V lookup: CDR1 GTSNPN, CDR2 SVGIG (reference sequence). CDR3 length: 12 amino acids. CDR3 in amino acids: CAWSVRTETQYF. The CDR3 region has the DNA TGTGCCTGGAGTGTTAGGACAGAGACCCAGTACTTC.

The chain is built from TRBV7-9 and TRBJ2-1; 7 positions agree with TRBD2. With 8 bases clipped from V and 15 bases from J, the junction kept 16 bases outside the gene matches. The CDR3 is made up of 13 amino acids. Germline V gives CDR1 SEHNR, CDR2 FQNEAQ (reference sequence). CDR3 protein: CASSFSREGGRFF. The CDR3 bases are TGTGCCAGCTCCTTCTCGAGGGAGGGCGGAAGGTTCTTC.

The genes are TRBV5-6 and TRBJ2-7; D is perhaps TRBD1 (5 bases). Germline CDR1 and CDR2: SGHDT and YYEEEE. Trimming stripped 2 bases from V and 2 bases from J, with 17 bases between. This CDR3 has 16 amino acids. In DNA, the CDR3 is TGTGCCAGCAGCTTTAACAGACAGCCTCCCACCTACGAGCAGTACTTC. Translating gives CASSFNRQPPTYEQYF.

The rearrangement uses TRBV7-6 and TRBJ1-1; no clear D gene. V lost 1 base to trimming and J lost 1 base, with 4 bases between them. This CDR3 region has 13 residues. Germline values: CDR1 SGHVS, CDR2 FNYEAQ. The DNA for the CDR3 is TGTGCCAGCAGCTTAGGATCGAACACTGAAGCTTTCTTT. It codes for CASSLGSNTEAFF.

The chain combines TRBV4-1 with TRBJ1-5, with no clear D. This CDR3 has 16 amino acids. V dropped 3 bases and J dropped 4 bases, with 16 bases sitting between them. The V gene's germline CDR1 is MGHRA and CDR2 YSYEKL. CDR3 sequence: CASSQPSGGLNQPQHF. In DNA, the CDR3 is TGCGCCAGCAGCCAGCCCTCTGGAGGGCTTAATCAGCCCCAGCATTTT.

V usage is TRBV7-2 and J usage is TRBJ1-1, with 11 bases fitting TRBD1. The germline V gene has CDR1 SGHTA and CDR2 FQGNSA. V shed 5 bases, J shed 6 bases, and the junction held 8 bases outside the gene matches. The CDR3 loop spans 15 amino acids. The CDR3 reads CASSRLGQGAPEAFF. As DNA, the CDR3 is TGTGCCAGCAGCCGTCTTGGACAGGGGGCGCCTGAAGCTTTCTTT.

The chain couples TRBV6-4 to TRBJ2-1; D possibly corresponds to TRBD1 (5 bases). CDR1 and CDR2 (germline): MRHNA, SNTAGT. V gave up 3 bases and J gave up 9 bases, with 12 bases separating them. This CDR3 comprises 13 residues. This chain's CDR3 is CASSDQGLGEQFF. The CDR3 DNA reads TGTGCCAGCAGTGATCAGGGTTTAGGTGAGCAGTTCTTC.

The chain carries TRBV4-3 and TRBJ1-2; D uncertain. V shed 4 bases and J shed 5 bases, with 11 bases lying between them. This CDR3 spans 13 amino acids. Germline values: CDR1 LGHNA, CDR2 YSLEER. The CDR3 here is CASSPGAQYGYTF. The DNA for the CDR3 is TGCGCCAGCAGCCCGGGAGCTCAATATGGCTACACCTTC.

V gene TRBV6-1 combines with J gene TRBJ1-1; possibly TRBD1 for D (5 bases). The germline V gene has CDR1 MNHNS and CDR2 SASEGT. V gave up 4 bases and J gave up 1 base, with 16 bases separating them. CDR3 length: 16 amino acids. CDR3 DNA sequence: TGTGCCAGCAGTGGAAGGTTAGGGGCCCGGAACACTGAAGCTTTCTTT. This codes for CASSGRLGARNTEAFF.

In nucleotides, the CDR3 is TGTGCCAGCAGTGGAAAATTCCAGGGAGGAACTGAAGCTTTCTTT. It translates to CASSGKFQGGTEAFF. The V and J genes are TRBV6-1 and TRBJ1-1; a possible D gene is TRBD1 (5 bases). The CDR3 has 15 residues. The germline V gene has CDR1 MNHNS and CDR2 SASEGT. Trimming cost V 4 bases and J 5 bases, with 17 bases left between them.

To note about this clone: Other DNA sequences in the same sample also yield this CDR3. V usage is TRBV7-2 and J usage is TRBJ2-7; D gene uncertain. The CDR3 runs to 13 residues. Trimming removed 1 base from V and 4 bases from J, with 8 bases in between. Germline assignment: CDR1 SGHTA and CDR2 FQGNSA. The CDR3 DNA sequence: TGTGCCAGCAGCTTAGGGCCGCTATACGAGCAGTACTTC. It specifies CASSLGPLYEQYF.

The V call is TRBV18, the J call TRBJ2-7, with TRBD2 matching over 9 bases. CDR3 length: 14 amino acids. Germline CDR1 is KGHSH and CDR2 is LQKENI. Trimming took 3 bases from V and 3 from J; bases not matched to a gene: 3. The CDR3 loop is CASSPQTSGYEQYF. DNA for the CDR3: TGTGCCAGCTCACCCCAGACTAGCGGCTACGAGCAGTACTTC.

This sequence joins TRBV27 and TRBJ1-6, with unresolved D. This CDR3 comprises 16 residues. V was shortened by 7 bases and J by 4 bases, with 17 bases between the two germline ends. The germline V gene encodes CDR1 MNHEY and CDR2 SMNVEV (reference sequence). DNA of the CDR3: TGTGCCAGCACCAACGACAATCCCCTATATAATTCACCCCTCCACTTT. As protein: CASTNDNPLYNSPLHF.

This chain joins TRBV18 and TRBJ2-5; 11 bases are shared with TRBD2. Trimming at V came to 2 bases and at J to 2 bases, leaving 7 bases not matched to a gene. The V gene's germline CDR1 is KGHSH and CDR2 LQKENI. The CDR3 has 17 amino acids. Here the CDR3 reads CASSPVRTSGLQETQYF. CDR3 nucleotides: TGTGCCAGCTCACCAGTACGGACTAGCGGGTTACAAGAGACCCAGTACTTC.

This chain uses TRBV2 with TRBJ2-2, with a weak D call TRBD1 (6 bases). The ends were cut back, 0 bases at V and 2 bases at J, with 13 bases in the middle. The germline CDR1 and CDR2 sequences are SNHLY and FYNNEI. The CDR3 extends over 17 amino acids. This CDR3 is CASSEALDRKNTGELFF. In DNA form, the CDR3 reads TGTGCCAGCAGTGAAGCCCTGGACAGAAAAAACACCGGGGAGCTGTTTTTT.

This chain uses TRBV6-4 with TRBJ1-1; D is undetermined. Germline-derived CDR1 and CDR2 are MRHNA and SNTAGT. Trimming removed 5 bases at V and 1 base at J, with 8 bases between. The CDR3 is made up of 13 amino acids. The DNA for the CDR3 is TGTGCCAGCAGTAAAAGCCCGAACACTGAAGCTTTCTTT. Protein: CASSKSPNTEAFF.

Turning to this clone: The sample has other DNA sequences that encode this CDR3 too. The V call is TRBV18, the J call TRBJ1-5; 7 nucleotides align to TRBD1. This CDR3 has 13 amino acids. Germline V gene data show CDR1 as KGHSH and CDR2 as LQKENI. The V gene end was trimmed by 3 bases and the J gene end by 7 bases; junction bases not matched to a gene: 3. The CDR3 spells CASSPPGGQPQHF. The CDR3 DNA is TGTGCCAGCTCACCCCCAGGGGGACAGCCCCAGCATTTT.

DNA of the CDR3: TGCGCCAGCAGCCAAGATCCGGGTGTCAATGAGCAGTTCTTC. Protein product: CASSQDPGVNEQFF. The V and J genes are TRBV4-1 and TRBJ2-1, with D unresolved. V gave up 0 bases and J gave up 6 bases, with 9 bases separating them. There are 14 residues in the CDR3. Germline CDR1 and CDR2: MGHRA and YSYEKL.

The gene calls are TRBV5-1 and TRBJ2-1; the D is unclear. This CDR3 contains 13 residues. CDR1 is SGHRS, CDR2 YFSETQ, per germline. The V end lost 7 bases, the J end lost 7 bases, and 15 bases lay between the germline ends. The CDR3 DNA follows: TGCGCCAGCTCGGGTCTCGTTACGAATGAGCAGTTCTTC. Translation gives CASSGLVTNEQFF.

The V and J genes are TRBV10-3 and TRBJ2-3, with TRBD2 matching 9 bases. V lost 6 bases and J lost 4; bases outside the gene matches: 8. The CDR3 consists of 15 residues. Germline-derived CDR1 and CDR2 are ENHRY and SYGVKD. This chain's CDR3 is CAISQRSGGADTQYF. The CDR3 DNA reads TGTGCCATCAGCCAACGTAGCGGGGGAGCAGATACGCAGTATTTT.

V and J are TRBV2 and TRBJ1-1, with a possible D match to TRBD1 (6 bases). The germline V and J ends were trimmed by 1 base and 6 bases, with 12 bases remaining between them. CDR3 length: 14 amino acids. Germline CDR1 is SNHLY and CDR2 is FYNNEI. CDR3: CASSEESPGAEAFF. CDR3 DNA: TGTGCCAGCAGTGAAGAGAGTCCAGGGGCTGAAGCTTTCTTT. The entire variable domain, with the rest obtained from reference TRBV2 and TRBJ1-1, is as follows: EPEVTQTPSHQVTQMGQEVILRCVPISNHLYFYWYRQILGQKVEFLVSFYNNEISEKSEIFDDQFSVERPDGSNFTLKIRSTKLEDSAMYFCASSEESPGAEAFFGQGTRLTVV.